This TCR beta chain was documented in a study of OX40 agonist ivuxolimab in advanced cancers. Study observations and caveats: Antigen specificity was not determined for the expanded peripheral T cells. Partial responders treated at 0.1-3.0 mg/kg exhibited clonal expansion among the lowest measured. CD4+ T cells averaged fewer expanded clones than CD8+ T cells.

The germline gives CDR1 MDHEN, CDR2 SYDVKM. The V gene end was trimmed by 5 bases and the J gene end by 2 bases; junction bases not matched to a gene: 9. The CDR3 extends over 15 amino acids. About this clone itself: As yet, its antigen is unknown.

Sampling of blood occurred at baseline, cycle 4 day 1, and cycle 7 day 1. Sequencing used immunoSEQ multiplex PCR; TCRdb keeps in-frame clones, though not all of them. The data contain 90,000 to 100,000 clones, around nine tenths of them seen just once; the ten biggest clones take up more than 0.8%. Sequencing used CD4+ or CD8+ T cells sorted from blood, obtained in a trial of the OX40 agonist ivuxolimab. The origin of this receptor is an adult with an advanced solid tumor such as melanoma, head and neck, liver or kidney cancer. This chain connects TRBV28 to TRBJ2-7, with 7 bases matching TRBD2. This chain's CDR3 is CASSAGGRRPYEQYV. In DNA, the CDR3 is TGTGCCAGCAGTGCCGGGGGGAGACGCCCCTACGAGCAGTACGTC.